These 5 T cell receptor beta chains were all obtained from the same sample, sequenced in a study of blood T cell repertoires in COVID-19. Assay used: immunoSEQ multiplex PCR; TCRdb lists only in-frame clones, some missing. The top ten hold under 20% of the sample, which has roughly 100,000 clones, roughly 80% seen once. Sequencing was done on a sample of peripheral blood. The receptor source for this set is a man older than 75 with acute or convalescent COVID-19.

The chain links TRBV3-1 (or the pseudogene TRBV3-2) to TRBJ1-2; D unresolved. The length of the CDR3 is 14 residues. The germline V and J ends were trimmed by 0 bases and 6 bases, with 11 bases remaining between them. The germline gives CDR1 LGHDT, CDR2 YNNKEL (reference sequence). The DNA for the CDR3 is TGTGCCAGCAGCCAAGAGTCTGGCCTGGATGGCTACACCTTC. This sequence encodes CASSQESGLDGYTF.

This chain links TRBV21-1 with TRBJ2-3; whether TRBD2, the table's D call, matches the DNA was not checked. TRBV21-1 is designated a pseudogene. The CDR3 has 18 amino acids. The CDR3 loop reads CASSKGDSSGRVTDTQYF. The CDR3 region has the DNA TGTGCCAGCAGCAAAGGGGATTCTAGCGGGAGGGTCACAGATACGCAGTATTTT.

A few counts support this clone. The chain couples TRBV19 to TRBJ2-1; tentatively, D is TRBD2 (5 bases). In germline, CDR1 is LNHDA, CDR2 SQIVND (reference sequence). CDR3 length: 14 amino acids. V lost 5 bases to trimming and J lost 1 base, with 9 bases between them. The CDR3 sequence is CASSPPGSYNEQFF. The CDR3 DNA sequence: TGTGCCAGTAGTCCCCCGGGATCCTACAATGAGCAGTTCTTC.

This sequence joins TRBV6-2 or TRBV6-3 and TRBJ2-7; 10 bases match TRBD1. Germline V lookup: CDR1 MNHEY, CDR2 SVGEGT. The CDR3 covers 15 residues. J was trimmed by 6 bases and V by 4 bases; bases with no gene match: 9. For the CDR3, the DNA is TGTGCCAGCAGTTCCCCCTCGGGACAGGGGTTCGAGCAGTACTTC. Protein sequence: CASSSPSGQGFEQYF.

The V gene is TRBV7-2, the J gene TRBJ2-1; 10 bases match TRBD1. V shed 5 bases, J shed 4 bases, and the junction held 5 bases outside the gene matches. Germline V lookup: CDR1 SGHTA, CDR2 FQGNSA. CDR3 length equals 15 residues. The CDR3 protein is CASSMDRGLYNEQFF. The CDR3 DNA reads TGTGCCAGCAGCATGGACAGGGGGTTATACAATGAGCAGTTCTTC.